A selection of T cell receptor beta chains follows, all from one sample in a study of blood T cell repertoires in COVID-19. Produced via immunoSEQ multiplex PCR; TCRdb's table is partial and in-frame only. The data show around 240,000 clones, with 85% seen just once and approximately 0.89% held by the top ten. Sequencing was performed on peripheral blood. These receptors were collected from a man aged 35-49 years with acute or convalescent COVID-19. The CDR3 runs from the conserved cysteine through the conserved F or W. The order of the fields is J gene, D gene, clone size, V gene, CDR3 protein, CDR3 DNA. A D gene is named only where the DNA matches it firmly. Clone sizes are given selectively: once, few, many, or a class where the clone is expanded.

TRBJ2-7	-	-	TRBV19	CASSIGGPSEQYF	TGTGCCAGTAGTATCGGGGGGCCGAGCGAGCAGTACTTC
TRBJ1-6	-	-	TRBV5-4	CASSLAGALSSPLHF	TGTGCCAGCAGCTTGGCAGGGGCCTTATCCTCACCCCTCCACTTT
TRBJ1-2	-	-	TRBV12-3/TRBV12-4	CASSSETGGRHTF	TGTGCCAGCAGTTCGGAGACAGGCGGCCGGCACACCTTC
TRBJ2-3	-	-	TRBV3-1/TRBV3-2	CASSPGMDSNTDTQYF	TGTGCCAGCAGCCCCGGGATGGACAGTAACACAGATACGCAGTATTTT
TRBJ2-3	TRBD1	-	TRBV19	CASSMGTGGDTQYF	TGTGCCAGTAGTATGGGGACAGGGGGAGATACGCAGTATTTT
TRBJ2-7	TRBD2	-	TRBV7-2	CASSFLAGGGPYEQYF	TGTGCCAGCAGCTTTCTAGCGGGGGGGGGTCCCTACGAGCAGTACTTC
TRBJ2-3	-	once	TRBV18	CASSSTSTDTQYF	TGTGCCAGCTCCTCTACCTCCACAGATACGCAGTATTTT
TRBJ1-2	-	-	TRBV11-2	CASSRDTSRGGYTF	TGTGCCAGCAGCCGGGACACGTCTAGGGGTGGCTACACCTTC
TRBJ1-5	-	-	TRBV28	CASSLNDMGGQPQHF	TGTGCCAGCAGTTTAAATGACATGGGGGGTCAGCCCCAGCATTTT
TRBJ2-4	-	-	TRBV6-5	CASRQAKNIQYF	TGTGCCAGCAGACAAGCCAAAAACATTCAGTACTTC
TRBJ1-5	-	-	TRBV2	CASSGGYVEPQHF	TGTGCCAGCAGCGGGGGATATGTGGAGCCCCAGCATTTT
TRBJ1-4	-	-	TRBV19	CASSISGGAEKLFF	TGTGCCAGTAGTATATCGGGAGGAGCTGAAAAACTGTTTTTT
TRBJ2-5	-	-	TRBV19	CASSIDSEETQYF	TGTGCCAGTAGTATAGACAGTGAAGAGACCCAGTACTTC
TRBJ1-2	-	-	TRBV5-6	CASSLGSLNYGYTF	TGTGCCAGCAGCTTGGGCAGTTTGAACTATGGCTACACCTTC
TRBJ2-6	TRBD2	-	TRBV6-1	CASSERQRGNSGANVLTF	TGTGCCAGCAGTGAACGGCAGCGGGGGAACTCTGGGGCCAACGTCCTGACTTTC
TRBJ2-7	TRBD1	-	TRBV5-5	CASSPRWGTDSYEQYF	TGTGCCAGCAGCCCAAGGTGGGGGACAGACTCCTACGAGCAGTACTTC
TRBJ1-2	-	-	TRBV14	CASSQEGAGRPYGYTF	TGTGCCAGCAGCCAAGAGGGGGCAGGGAGACCCTATGGCTACACCTTC
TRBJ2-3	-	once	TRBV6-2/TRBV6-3	CASSLGRSTDTQYF	TGTGCCAGCAGTTTGGGGCGGAGCACAGATACGCAGTATTTT
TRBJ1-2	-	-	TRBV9	CASSVVGGWGYTF	TGTGCCAGCAGCGTTGTAGGGGGTTGGGGCTACACCTTC
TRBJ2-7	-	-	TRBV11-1	CASSLEGGFYEQYF	TGTGCCAGCAGCTTAGAAGGCGGTTTCTACGAGCAGTACTTC
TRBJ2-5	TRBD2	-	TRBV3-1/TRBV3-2	CASSQFLAGGYQETQYF	TGTGCCAGCAGCCAATTCCTAGCGGGGGGTTACCAAGAGACCCAGTACTTC
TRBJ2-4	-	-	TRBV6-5	CASSYSRARQNIQYF	TGTGCCAGCAGTTACAGCAGGGCGCGGCAAAACATTCAGTACTTC
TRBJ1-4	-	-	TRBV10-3	CAISGESGDGEKLFF	TGTGCCATCAGTGGAGAGTCAGGGGACGGTGAAAAACTGTTTTTT
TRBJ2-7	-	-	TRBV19	CASSSNGPLYEQYF	TGTGCCAGTAGCTCTAATGGGCCCCTCTACGAGCAGTACTTC
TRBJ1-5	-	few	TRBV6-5	CASTPVLYQPQHF	TGTGCCAGCACCCCGGTCCTCTATCAGCCCCAGCATTTT
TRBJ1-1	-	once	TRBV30	CAWSIRGDTEAFF	TGTGCCTGGAGTATAAGGGGTGACACTGAAGCTTTCTTT
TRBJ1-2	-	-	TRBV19	CASSWTENYGYTF	TGTGCCAGTAGTTGGACAGAGAACTATGGCTACACCTTC
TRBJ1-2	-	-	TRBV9	CASSVIGGSNGYTF	TGTGCCAGCAGCGTAATTGGGGGGTCGAACGGCTACACCTTC
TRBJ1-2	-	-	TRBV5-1	CASSLSAGGIYGYTF	TGCGCCAGCAGCTTGTCAGCGGGCGGGATCTATGGCTACACCTTC
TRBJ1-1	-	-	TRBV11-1	CASSFRATEPFF	TGTGCCAGCAGCTTCAGGGCGACTGAACCTTTCTTT
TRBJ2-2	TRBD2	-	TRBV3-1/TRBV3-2	CASSQRGGLTGELFF	TGTGCCAGCAGCCAACGCGGGGGACTCACCGGGGAGCTGTTTTTT
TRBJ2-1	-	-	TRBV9	CASSPRLSSYNEQFF	TGTGCCAGCAGCCCTCGATTGAGCTCCTACAATGAGCAGTTCTTC
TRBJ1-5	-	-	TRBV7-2	CASSPGDSNQPQHF	TGTGCCAGCAGCCCGGGGGATAGCAATCAGCCCCAGCATTTT
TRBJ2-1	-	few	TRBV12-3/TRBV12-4	CATQGASYNEQFF	TGTGCCACCCAGGGTGCGTCCTACAATGAGCAGTTCTTC
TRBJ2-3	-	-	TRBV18	CASCGAGSTDTQYF	TGTGCCAGCTGTGGGGCAGGGAGCACAGATACGCAGTATTTT
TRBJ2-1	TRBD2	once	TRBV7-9	CASSLLAGGYDEQFF	TGTGCCAGCAGCCTACTAGCGGGGGGGTACGATGAGCAGTTCTTC
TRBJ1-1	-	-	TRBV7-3	CASSLLGQPSDEAFF	TGTGCCAGCAGCTTATTAGGACAGCCGAGCGATGAAGCTTTCTTT
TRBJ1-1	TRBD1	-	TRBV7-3	CASSATGGTEAFF	TGTGCCAGCAGCGCAACAGGGGGCACTGAAGCTTTCTTT
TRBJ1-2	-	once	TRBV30	CAWSMGLGYTF	TGTGCCTGGAGTATGGGGCTCGGCTACACCTTC
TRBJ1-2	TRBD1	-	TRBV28	CALGQGAYGYTF	TGTGCCCTAGGACAGGGGGCCTATGGCTACACCTTC
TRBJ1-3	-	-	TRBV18	CASSPKGAGNTIYF	TGTGCCAGCTCACCAAAGGGGGCTGGAAACACCATATATTTT
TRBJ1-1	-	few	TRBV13	CASSSPGAEAFF	TGTGCCAGCAGCTCGCCCGGGGCTGAAGCTTTCTTT
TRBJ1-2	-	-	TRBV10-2	CASSESVRNYGYTF	TGCGCCAGCAGTGAGTCTGTCCGGAACTATGGCTACACCTTC
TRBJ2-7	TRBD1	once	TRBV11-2	CASSLASGTGNYEQYF	TGTGCCAGCAGCTTAGCCTCGGGGACAGGCAACTACGAGCAGTACTTC
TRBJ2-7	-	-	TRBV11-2	CASSDRPAQTGTYSYEQYF	TGTGCCAGCAGCGATCGCCCGGCCCAGACCGGGACATACTCCTACGAGCAGTACTTC
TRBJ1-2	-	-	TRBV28	CASSFVADFNYGYTF	TGTGCCAGCAGTTTCGTCGCCGACTTTAACTATGGCTACACCTTC
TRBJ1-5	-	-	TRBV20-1	CSASAGINQPQHF	TGCAGTGCTAGTGCAGGGATCAATCAGCCCCAGCATTTT
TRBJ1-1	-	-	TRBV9	CASSVGEGAEAFF	TGTGCCAGCAGCGTAGGGGAGGGCGCTGAAGCTTTCTTT
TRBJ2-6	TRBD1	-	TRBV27	CASSLGDRGSGANVLTF	TGTGCCAGCAGTCTAGGGGACAGGGGCTCTGGGGCCAACGTCCTGACTTTC
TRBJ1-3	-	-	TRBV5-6	CASSFLTVGNTIYF	TGTGCCAGCAGCTTTTTGACAGTAGGAAACACCATATATTTT
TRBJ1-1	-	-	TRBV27	CASSLGGRTEAFF	TGTGCCAGCAGTTTAGGAGGGAGGACTGAAGCTTTCTTT